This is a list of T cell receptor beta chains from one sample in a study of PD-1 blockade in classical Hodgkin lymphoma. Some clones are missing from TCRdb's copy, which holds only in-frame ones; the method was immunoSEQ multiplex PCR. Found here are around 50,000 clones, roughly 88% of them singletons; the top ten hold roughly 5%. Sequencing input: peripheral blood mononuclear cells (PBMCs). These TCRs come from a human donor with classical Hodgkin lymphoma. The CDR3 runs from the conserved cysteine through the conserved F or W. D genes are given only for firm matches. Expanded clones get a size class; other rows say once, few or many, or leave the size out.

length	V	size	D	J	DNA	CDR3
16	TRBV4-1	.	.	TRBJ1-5	TGCGCCAGCAGCCAAGTAGGGATTCATAGCAATCAGCCCCAGCATTTT	CASSQVGIHSNQPQHF
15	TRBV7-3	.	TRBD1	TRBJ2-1	TGTGCCAGCAGCCCTGGACAGGGGGCGGGGGATGAGCAGTTCTTC	CASSPGQGAGDEQFF
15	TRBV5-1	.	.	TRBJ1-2	TGCGCCAGCAGCTTGGAACCCGGGTTGGCCTATGGCTACACCTTC	CASSLEPGLAYGYTF
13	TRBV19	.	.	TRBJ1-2	TGTGCCACCTCTAAGGGGCCTACCTATGGCTACACCTTC	CATSKGPTYGYTF
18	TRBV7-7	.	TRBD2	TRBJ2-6	TGTGCTAGCAGCTTTGGGCTAGCGGCGAGGGATGGGGCCAACGTCCTGACTTTC	CASSFGLAARDGANVLTF
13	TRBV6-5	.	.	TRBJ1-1	TGTGCCAGCAGTTTTCCGGGAGGGACTGAAGCTTTCTTT	CASSFPGGTEAFF
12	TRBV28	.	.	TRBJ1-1	TGTGCCAGCAGTTCTGCGAACACTGAAGCTTTCTTT	CASSSANTEAFF
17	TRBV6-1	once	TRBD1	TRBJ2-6	TGTGCCAGCAGTGAGGTGACAGGGGTGGCTGGGGCCAACGTCCTGACTTTC	CASSEVTGVAGANVLTF
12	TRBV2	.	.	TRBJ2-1	TGTGCCAGCAGTGAACTAGCGAAGCAGCAGTTCTTC	CASSELAKQQFF
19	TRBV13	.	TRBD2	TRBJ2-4	TGTGCCAGCAGCCGCACCGGAATCTGGCGGGAGGGCCTCAATAACCTTCAGTACTTC	CASSRTGIWREGLNNLQYF
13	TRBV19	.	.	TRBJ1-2	TGTGCCAGTAGGGGACACACTAACTATGGCTACACCTTC	CASRGHTNYGYTF
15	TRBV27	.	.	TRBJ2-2	TGTGCCAGCAGTTCCCGGAGGGCCGAGGGCGGGGAGCTGTTTTTT	CASSSRRAEGGELFF
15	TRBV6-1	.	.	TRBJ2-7	TGTGCCAGCCAGGCGGGCCCCTGGGAAGGCTACGAGCAGTACTTC	CASQAGPWEGYEQYF
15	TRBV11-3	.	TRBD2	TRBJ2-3	TGTGCCAGCAGAGGCCGGGAGGCGGTGGGTGCTACGCAGTATTTT	CASRGREAVGATQYF
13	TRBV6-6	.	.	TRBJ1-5	TGTGCCAGCAGCTTTCAGGGTGATCAGCCCCAGCATTTT	CASSFQGDQPQHF
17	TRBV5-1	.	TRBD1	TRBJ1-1	TGCGCCAGCAGCTCCGGACAGGGGGCGATTTGGAACACTGAAGCTTTCTTT	CASSSGQGAIWNTEAFF
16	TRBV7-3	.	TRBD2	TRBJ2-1	TGTGCCAGCAGCTTAATAGGGGGGACTAGCGGTTCCGGGCAGTTCTTC	CASSLIGGTSGSGQFF
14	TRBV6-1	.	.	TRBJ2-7	TGTGCCAGCATCGAAGGAGGCCCTTCCTACGAGCAGTACTTC	CASIEGGPSYEQYF
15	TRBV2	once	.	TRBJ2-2	TGTGCCAGCAGTCCGAGACAACGAAACACCGGGGAGCTGTTTTTT	CASSPRQRNTGELFF
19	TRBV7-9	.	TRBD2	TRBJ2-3	TGTGCCAGCAGCCTGTTTAGGAGCGGGAGGGCCGCTTGGACAGATACGCAGTATTTT	CASSLFRSGRAAWTDTQYF
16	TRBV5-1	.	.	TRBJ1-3	TGCGCCAGCAGCATGATGGGGGCAGCCTCTGGAAACACCATATATTTT	CASSMMGAASGNTIYF
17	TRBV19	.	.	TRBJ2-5	TGTGCCAGTAGTGTTTTCCACGGTCCGGGGTACCAAGAGACCCAGTACTTC	CASSVFHGPGYQETQYF
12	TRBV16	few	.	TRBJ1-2	TGTGCCAGCAGCCTTCAAAACTATGGCTACACCTTC	CASSLQNYGYTF
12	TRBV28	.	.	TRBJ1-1	TGTGCCAGCAGTTACGGGAACACTGAAGCTTTCTTT	CASSYGNTEAFF
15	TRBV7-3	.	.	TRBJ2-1	TGTGCCAGCAGCTTAGGCTCCCCGCGAAACAATGAGCAGTTCTTC	CASSLGSPRNNEQFF
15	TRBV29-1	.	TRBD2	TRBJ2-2	TGCAGCGTGGGGTATACTAGCGGGATCACCGGGGAGCTGTTTTTT	CSVGYTSGITGELFF
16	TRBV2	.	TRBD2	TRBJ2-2	TGTGCCAGCAGCGGACTAGCGGGAGTAAAGACCGGGGAGCTGTTTTTT	CASSGLAGVKTGELFF
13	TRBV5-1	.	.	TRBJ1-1	TGCGCCAGCAGCCCCAGCCCGAACACTGAAGCTTTCTTT	CASSPSPNTEAFF
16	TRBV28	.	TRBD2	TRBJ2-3	TGTGCCAGCAGTTTAAGACTCGGCGGGAGGGCCGGTACGCAGTATTTT	CASSLRLGGRAGTQYF
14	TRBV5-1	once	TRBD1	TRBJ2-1	TGCGCCAGCAGCACCGGACAGGGGGAGGATGAGCAGTTCTTC	CASSTGQGEDEQFF
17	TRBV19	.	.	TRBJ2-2	TGTGCCAGTAGTACCATCCCCCATGGGGGCCGCCCCGGGGAGCTGTTTTTT	CASSTIPHGGRPGELFF
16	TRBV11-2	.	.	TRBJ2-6	TGTGCCAGCAGCTTAGTTAGGGGGTCTGGGGCCAACGTCCTGACTTTC	CASSLVRGSGANVLTF
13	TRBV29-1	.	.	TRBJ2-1	TGCAGCGCCGAAGAGGCGTCCTACAATGAGCAGTTCTTC	CSAEEASYNEQFF
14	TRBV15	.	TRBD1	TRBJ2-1	TGTGCCACCAGCCGTCGACAGGGGCAGAATGAGCAGTTCTTC	CATSRRQGQNEQFF
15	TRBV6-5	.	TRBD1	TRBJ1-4	TGTGCCAGCAGTTACAGGGGGCTAAATAATGAAAAACTGTTTTTT	CASSYRGLNNEKLFF
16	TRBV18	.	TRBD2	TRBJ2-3	TGTGCCAGCTCACCCGGGACTAGCGGGGCCTGGGATACGCAGTATTTT	CASSPGTSGAWDTQYF
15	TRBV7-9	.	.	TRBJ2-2	TGTGCCAGCAGCTTAGAGGGGATCATAGCCGGGGAGCTGTTTTTT	CASSLEGIIAGELFF
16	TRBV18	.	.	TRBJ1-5	TGTGCCAGCTCTACCGGGGGCTCCTATAGCAATCAGCCCCAGCATTTT	CASSTGGSYSNQPQHF
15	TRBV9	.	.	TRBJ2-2	TGTGCCAGCAGCGTCGGGACCGCGAACACCGGGGAGCTGTTTTTT	CASSVGTANTGELFF
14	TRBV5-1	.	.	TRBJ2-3	TGCGCCAGCAGCCTGCTCGGTCCGACAGATACGCAGTATTTT	CASSLLGPTDTQYF
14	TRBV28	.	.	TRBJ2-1	TGTGCCAGCAGTTTAAAAGGAGTCGGGGATGGGAAGTTCTTC	CASSLKGVGDGKFF
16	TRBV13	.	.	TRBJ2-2	TGTGCCAGCAGCTCCGACGGGCTAGTGGGCACCGGGGAGCTGTTTTTT	CASSSDGLVGTGELFF
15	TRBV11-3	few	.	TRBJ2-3	TGTGCCAGCAGCCCCAGGGGGGGGGTTGCAGATACGCAGTATTTT	CASSPRGGVADTQYF
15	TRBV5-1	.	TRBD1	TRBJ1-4	TGCGCCAGCAGCCCATCGGGACAGGGTAATGAAAAACTGTTTTTT	CASSPSGQGNEKLFF
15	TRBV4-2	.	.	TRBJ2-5	TGTGCCAGCAGCCAAGAGAAAGCGGCAGCAGAGACCCAGTACTTC	CASSQEKAAAETQYF
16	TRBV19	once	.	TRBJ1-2	TGTGCCAGTAGTATGATGGGGATCAGGGGAGACTATGGCTACACCTTC	CASSMMGIRGDYGYTF
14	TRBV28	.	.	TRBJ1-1	TGTGCCAGCAGCCGATATAGGGGCGCGATTGAAGCTTTCTTT	CASSRYRGAIEAFF
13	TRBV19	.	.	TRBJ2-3	TGTGCCAGTAGTATGGGCAGGGGTGATACGCAGTATTTT	CASSMGRGDTQYF
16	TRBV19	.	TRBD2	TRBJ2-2	TGTGCCAGTAGTATGATGTGGCGGGAGAGCACCGGGGAGCTGTTTTTT	CASSMMWRESTGELFF
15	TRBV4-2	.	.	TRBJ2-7	TGTGCCAGCAGCCAAGATCGAGCTGCCCCCTACGAGCAGTACTTC	CASSQDRAAPYEQYF
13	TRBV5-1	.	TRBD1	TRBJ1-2	TGCGCCAGCAGCTACGACAGGGCCGGGGGCTACACCTTC	CASSYDRAGGYTF
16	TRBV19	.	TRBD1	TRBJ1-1	TGTGCCAGTAGTGGTAGAACAGGGGGCGCAAACACTGAAGCTTTCTTT	CASSGRTGGANTEAFF
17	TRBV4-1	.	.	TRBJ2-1	TGCGCCAGCAGCCAGCCCGGACTCACCAGCTCCTACAATGAGCAGTTCTTC	CASSQPGLTSSYNEQFF
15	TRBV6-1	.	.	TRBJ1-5	TGTGCCAGCAGTTCTGACAGGTACTCTAATCAGCCCCAGCATTTT	CASSSDRYSNQPQHF
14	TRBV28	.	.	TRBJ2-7	TGTGCCAGCAGTTTCCGGACGCGGGCCTACGAGCAGTACTTC	CASSFRTRAYEQYF
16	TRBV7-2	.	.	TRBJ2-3	TGTGCCAGCAGCCGCGTAGGGGAGCTTTCCACAGATACGCAGTATTTT	CASSRVGELSTDTQYF
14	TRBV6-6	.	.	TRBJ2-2	TGTGCCAGCAGATCCCCCCTAGCGACCGGGGAGCTGTTTTTT	CASRSPLATGELFF
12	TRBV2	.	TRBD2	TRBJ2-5	TGTGCCAGTACCGGGGGAGGGGAGACCCAGTACTTC	CASTGGGETQYF
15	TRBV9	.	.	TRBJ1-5	TGTGCCAGCAGCGTAGGTGGGGGGCAGGGTCAGCCCCAGCATTTT	CASSVGGGQGQPQHF